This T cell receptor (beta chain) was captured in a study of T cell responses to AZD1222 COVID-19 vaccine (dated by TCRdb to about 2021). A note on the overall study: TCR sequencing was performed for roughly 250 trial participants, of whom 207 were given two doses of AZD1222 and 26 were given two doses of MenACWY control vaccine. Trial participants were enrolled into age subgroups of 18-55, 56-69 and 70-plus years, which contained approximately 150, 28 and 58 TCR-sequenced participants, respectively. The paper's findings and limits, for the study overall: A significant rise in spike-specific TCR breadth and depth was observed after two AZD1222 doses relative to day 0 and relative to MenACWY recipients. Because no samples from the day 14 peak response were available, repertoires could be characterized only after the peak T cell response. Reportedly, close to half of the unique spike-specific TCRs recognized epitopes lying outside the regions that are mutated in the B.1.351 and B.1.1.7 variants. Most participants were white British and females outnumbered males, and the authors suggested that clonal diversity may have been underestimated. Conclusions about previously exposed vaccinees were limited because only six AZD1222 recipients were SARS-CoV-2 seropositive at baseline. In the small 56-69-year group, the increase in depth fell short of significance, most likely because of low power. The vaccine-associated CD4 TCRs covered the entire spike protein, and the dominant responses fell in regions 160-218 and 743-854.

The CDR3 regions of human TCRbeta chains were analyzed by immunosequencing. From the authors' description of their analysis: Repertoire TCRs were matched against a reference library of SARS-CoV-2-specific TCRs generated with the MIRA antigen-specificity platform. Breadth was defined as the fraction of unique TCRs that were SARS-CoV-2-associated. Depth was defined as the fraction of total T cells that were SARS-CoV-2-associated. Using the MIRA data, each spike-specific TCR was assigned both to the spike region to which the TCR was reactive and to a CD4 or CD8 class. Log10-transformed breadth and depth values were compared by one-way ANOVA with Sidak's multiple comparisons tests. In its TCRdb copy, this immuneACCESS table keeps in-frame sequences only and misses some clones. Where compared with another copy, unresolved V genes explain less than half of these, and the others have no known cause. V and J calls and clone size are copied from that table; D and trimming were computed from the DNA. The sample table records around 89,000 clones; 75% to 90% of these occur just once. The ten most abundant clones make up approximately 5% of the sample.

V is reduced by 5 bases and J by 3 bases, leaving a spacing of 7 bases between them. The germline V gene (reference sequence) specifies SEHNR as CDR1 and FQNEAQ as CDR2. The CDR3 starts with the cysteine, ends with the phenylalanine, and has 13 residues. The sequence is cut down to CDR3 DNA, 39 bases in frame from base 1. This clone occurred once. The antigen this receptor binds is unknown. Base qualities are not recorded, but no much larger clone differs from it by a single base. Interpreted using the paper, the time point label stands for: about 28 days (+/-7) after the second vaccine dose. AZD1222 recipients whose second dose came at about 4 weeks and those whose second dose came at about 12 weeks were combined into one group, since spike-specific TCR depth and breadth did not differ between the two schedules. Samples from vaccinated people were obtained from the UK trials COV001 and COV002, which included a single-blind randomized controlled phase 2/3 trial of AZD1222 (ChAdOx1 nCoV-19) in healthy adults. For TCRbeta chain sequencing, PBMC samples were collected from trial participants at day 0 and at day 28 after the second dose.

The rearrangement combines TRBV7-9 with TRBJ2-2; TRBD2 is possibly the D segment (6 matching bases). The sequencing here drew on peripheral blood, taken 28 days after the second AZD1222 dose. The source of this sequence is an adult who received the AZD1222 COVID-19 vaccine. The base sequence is TGTGCCAGCAGCCGGGGGTACACCGGGGAGCTGTTTTTT. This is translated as CASSRGYTGELFF.